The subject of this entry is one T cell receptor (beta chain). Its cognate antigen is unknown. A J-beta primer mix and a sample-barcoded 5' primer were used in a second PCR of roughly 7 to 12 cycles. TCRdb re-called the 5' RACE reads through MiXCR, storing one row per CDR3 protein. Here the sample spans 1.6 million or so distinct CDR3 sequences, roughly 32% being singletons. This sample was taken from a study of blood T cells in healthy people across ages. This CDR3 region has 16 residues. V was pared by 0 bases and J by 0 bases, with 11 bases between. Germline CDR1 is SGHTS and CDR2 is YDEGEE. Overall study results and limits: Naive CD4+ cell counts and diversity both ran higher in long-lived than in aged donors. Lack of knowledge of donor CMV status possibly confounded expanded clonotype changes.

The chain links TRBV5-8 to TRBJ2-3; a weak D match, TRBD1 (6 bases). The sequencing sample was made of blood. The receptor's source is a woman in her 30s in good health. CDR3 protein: CASSLGTDASTDTQYF. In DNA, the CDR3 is TGTGCCAGCAGCTTGGGGACAGACGCTAGCACAGATACGCAGTATTTT. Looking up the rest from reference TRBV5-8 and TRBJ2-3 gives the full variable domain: EAGVTQSPTHLIKTRGQQATLRCSPISGHTSVYWYQQALGLGLQFLLWYDEGEERNRGNFPPRFSGRQFPNYSSELNVNALELEDSALYLCASSLGTDASTDTQYFGPGTRLTVL.